This T cell receptor beta chain was observed in a study of T cell changes during pregnancy in multiple sclerosis. Germline lookup yields CDR1 SEHNR and CDR2 FQNEAQ (reference sequence). The CDR3 runs 15 residues. The ends lost 3 bases at V and 2 bases at J; junction bases unmatched: 5. Profiling relied on immunoSEQ multiplex PCR, and the TCRdb table lists in-frame clones only, not all of them. In the table there are 38,000 or so clones, about 95% of which are singletons. The receptor's source is a female donor with multiple sclerosis, enrolled in a pregnancy study. Source: CD4+ T cells from peripheral blood mononuclear cells, taken in the second trimester of pregnancy. This chain connects TRBV7-9 to TRBJ2-3; 7 bases agree with TRBD1. CDR3 sequence (DNA): TGTGCCAGCAGCTTTGGACAGGTTCTCACAGATACGCAGTATTTT. Encoded protein: CASSFGQVLTDTQYF.